This entry describes one TCR beta chain. Its target is not known. From its re-call of the 5' RACE reads, TCRdb lists each CDR3 protein once, without DNA. The listing records about 260,000 distinct CDR3 sequences. This sample was included in a study of T cells expressing NK-cell markers. Study-level results: Researchers report these clonotypes also headed the CD3+CD56-NKG2C+ fraction in a few donors.

This CDR3 is built from 14 residues. Germline V CDR1 and CDR2: DFQATT, SNEGSKA (reference sequence). The chain employs TRBV20-1 and TRBJ2-7; TCRdb selects TRBD2, and the lack of DNA leaves this call unchecked. The source of this sequence is a woman aged 18-69 years in good health. The sequencing input was blood T cells: a sorted CD56 or NKG2C T cell subset, CD4+ or CD8+ T cells, or bulk PBMC T cells (not recorded which). CDR3 region: CSASRTSATYEQYF.